The 25 T cell receptor beta chains below all came from one sample that was sequenced in a study of shared clonotypes between healthy human individuals (dated by TCRdb to the early 2020s). Library preparation used the immunoSEQ multiplex PCR assay. In its TCRdb copy, this immuneACCESS table keeps in-frame sequences only and misses some clones. Where compared with another copy, unresolved V genes explain less than half of these, and the others have no known cause. In all, the sample holds over 850,000 clones, and 75% to 80% of those were seen once. 0.5% to 0.6% of the sample is held by the ten biggest clonotypes. Sequencing was done on a sample of memory CD4+ T cells from PBMCs. The cell subset or site label for this specimen denotes: CD45RA-negative fraction. These receptors came from a man between 18 and 35 years old in good health. Some clones in this sample may be carry-over from other donors' samples.

The V gene is TRBV18, the J gene TRBJ1-2; 7 bases fit TRBD1. Per the germline V gene, CDR1 is KGHSH and CDR2 is LQKENI. V lost 4 bases to trimming and J lost 5 bases; unmatched junction nucleotides: 7. The CDR3 length is 14 residues. DNA of the CDR3: TGTGCCAGCTCACTACAGGGGTCCTCTTATGGCTACACCTTC. This gives the protein CASSLQGSSYGYTF.

This clone was seen only a few times. V gene TRBV6-1 combines with J gene TRBJ2-1; 10 bases match TRBD2. Germline values: CDR1 MNHNS, CDR2 SASEGT. V shed 1 base and J 6 bases; nucleotides not matched to a gene: 6. This CDR3 is 16 amino acids long. The CDR3 nucleotides are TGTGCCAGCAGTGAAGGGTGGGCTAGCGGGAGCAATGAGCAGTTCTTC. It translates to CASSEGWASGSNEQFF.

Of note for this clone: The sample carries other DNA sequences with the same CDR3. The chain employs TRBV6-5 and TRBJ1-6, with D hard to call. CDR1 MNHEY and CDR2 SVGAGI come from the germline V gene. This CDR3 contains 14 residues. V was trimmed by 0 bases and J by 7 bases, leaving 7 bases between them. The CDR3 sequence is CASSYSTENSPLHF. CDR3 nucleotides: TGTGCCAGCAGTTACTCGACGGAGAATTCACCCCTCCACTTT.

This clone was counted between two and nine times. This chain links TRBV20-1 with TRBJ1-1; D not resolved. The CDR3 length is 9 residues. V was shortened by 3 bases and J by 7 bases, with 3 bases between the two germline ends. The germline V gene encodes CDR1 DFQATT and CDR2 SNEGSKA (reference sequence). The CDR3, as DNA: TGCAGTGCTAGGGGTGAAGCTTTCTTT. Translated: CSARGEAFF.

The CDR3 loop reads CASSLATSATYNEQFF. The CDR3 DNA follows: TGTGCCAGCAGCTTGGCGACTAGCGCAACCTACAATGAGCAGTTCTTC. The J gene is TRBJ2-1, the V gene TRBV7-2; TRBD2 matches 8 bases. Germline values: CDR1 SGHTA, CDR2 FQGNSA. Unmatched junction bases numbered 6, after V lost 3 bases and J lost 2 bases. This CDR3 has 16 residues.

The chain has TRBV11-3 and TRBJ2-7, with D maybe TRBD2 (5 bases). V dropped 0 bases and J dropped 5 bases, with 5 bases sitting between them. This CDR3 comprises 12 residues. CDR1 is SGHNT and CDR2 is YENEEA in the germline V gene. CDR3 protein: CASSLDGDEQYF. The CDR3 DNA reads TGTGCCAGCAGCTTAGACGGGGACGAGCAGTACTTC. Full variable domain (rest looked up from reference TRBV11-3 and TRBJ2-7): EAGVVQSPRYKIIEKKQPVAFWCNPISGHNTLYWYLQNLGQGPELLIRYENEEAVDDSQLPKDRFSAERLKGVDSTLKIQPAELGDSAVYLCASSLDGDEQYFGPGTRLTVT.

The V and J genes are TRBV12-5 and TRBJ1-1; 7 nucleotides line up with TRBD1. The CDR3 is 15 amino acids. The germline gives CDR1 LGHNT, CDR2 FRNRAP. V shed 2 bases, J shed 3 bases, and the junction held 6 bases outside the gene matches. Here the CDR3 DNA reads TGTGCTAGTGGTTTGTTCAGGGGGTATTACACTGAAGCTTTCTTT. Its protein is CASGLFRGYYTEAFF.

The J gene is TRBJ2-5, the V gene TRBV7-8; D call uncertain. V was shortened by 6 bases and J by 7 bases, with 18 bases between the two germline ends. The CDR3 has 14 amino acids. The germline CDR1 and CDR2 sequences are SGHVS and FQNEAQ. The CDR3 here is CASSLAETTGTQYF. For the CDR3, the DNA is TGTGCCAGCAGTCTCGCGGAGACGACGGGGACCCAGTACTTC.

The chain has TRBV5-1 and TRBJ2-6; 7 bases line up with TRBD2. This CDR3 is 16 amino acids long. V gave up 4 bases and J gave up 2 bases; unmatched junction bases: 6. Per germline, CDR1 SGHRS and CDR2 YFSETQ. The CDR3 loop reads CASSPSGEAGANVLTF. CDR3 nucleotides: TGCGCCAGCAGCCCTAGCGGAGAGGCTGGGGCCAACGTCCTGACTTTC.

V gene TRBV2 combines with J gene TRBJ1-1; D unresolved. The CDR3 has 12 amino acids. Germline loops: CDR1 SNHLY, CDR2 FYNNEI. Deletions cut 8 bases from V and 2 bases from J, with 9 bases between. In nucleotides, the CDR3 is TGTGCCAGCTCCCGGCCCAACACTGAAGCTTTCTTT. Translation gives CASSRPNTEAFF.

This clone was observed many times. The rearrangement joins TRBV7-9 to TRBJ1-2; D not resolved. The CDR3 spans 11 residues. The V end was cut by 4 bases, the J end by 4 bases, with 4 bases between. The germline V gene encodes CDR1 SEHNR and CDR2 FQNEAQ (reference sequence). The CDR3 DNA follows: TGTGCCAGCAGCTCTGCCTATGGCTACACCTTC. This codes for CASSSAYGYTF. The full variable domain, with the rest looked up from reference TRBV7-9 and TRBJ1-2, is DTGVSQNPRHKITKRGQNVTFRCDPISEHNRLYWYRQTLGQGPEFLTYFQNEAQLEKSRLLSDRFSAERPKGSFSTLEIQRTEQGDSAMYLCASSSAYGYTFGSGTRLTVV.

V gene TRBV6-5 combines with J gene TRBJ2-7; 9 bases fit TRBD2. This CDR3 spans 15 amino acids. J was trimmed by 3 bases and V by 2 bases; bases with no gene match: 5. Per germline, CDR1 MNHEY and CDR2 SVGAGI. CDR3 nucleotide sequence: TGTGCCAGCAGTTACCTGACTAGCGGACTCTACGAGCAGTACTTC. Translated, it gives CASSYLTSGLYEQYF.

The V call is TRBV28, the J call TRBJ2-1; TRBD1 agrees at 7 bases. The J segment lost 0 bases and the V segment lost 6 bases, leaving 5 bases of the junction unmatched. The CDR3 has 15 residues. CDR1 and CDR2 (germline): MDHEN, SYDVKM. The CDR3 loop reads CASRVAGGSYNEQFF. CDR3 nucleotides: TGTGCCAGCAGGGTGGCAGGGGGCTCCTACAATGAGCAGTTCTTC.

This clone appeared once. The rearrangement links TRBV5-4 to TRBJ2-7, with 7 bases that match TRBD1. V dropped 7 bases and J dropped 4; count of bases not matched to a gene: 14. Germline CDR1 is SGHNT and CDR2 is YYREEE (reference sequence). This CDR3 is 15 amino acids long. The CDR3 loop is CASAIWDRFSYEQYF. The CDR3 bases are TGTGCCAGCGCCATATGGGACAGATTCTCTTACGAGCAGTACTTC.

The V gene is TRBV9, the J gene TRBJ1-4; a possible D gene is TRBD1 (5 bases). V was pared by 4 bases and J by 5 bases, with 12 bases between. Germline lookup yields CDR1 SGDLS and CDR2 YYNGEE. CDR3 size: 14 residues. CDR3 DNA sequence: TGTGCCAGCAGCTTTGGGGCAGGGAATGAAAAACTGTTTTTT. Protein sequence: CASSFGAGNEKLFF.

The rearrangement uses TRBV7-8 and TRBJ2-3; D not certain. CDR1 SGHVS and CDR2 FQNEAQ come from the germline V gene. The CDR3 runs 14 residues. The V end was cut by 6 bases, the J end by 3 bases, with 13 bases between. CDR3 nucleotide sequence: TGTGCCAGCAGGGAACAAGGATTTACAGATACGCAGTATTTT. It is translated as CASREQGFTDTQYF. Full variable domain (remainder filled in from reference TRBV7-8 and TRBJ2-3): GAGVSQSPRYKVAKRGQDVALRCDPISGHVSLFWYQQALGQGPEFLTYFQNEAQLDKSGLPSDRFFAERPEGSVSTLKIQRTQQEDSAVYLCASREQGFTDTQYFGPGTRLTVL.

The chain recombines TRBV9 with TRBJ2-1, with 9 positions matching TRBD2. The CDR3 contains 16 residues. From germline, CDR1 is SGDLS and CDR2 YYNGEE. Unmatched junction bases numbered 8, after V lost 3 bases and J lost 4 bases. For the CDR3, the DNA is TGTGCCAGCAGCGAGGGGGGACTAGCTTTGTACAATGAGCAGTTCTTC. Encoded protein: CASSEGGLALYNEQFF.

V gene TRBV30 combines with J gene TRBJ2-3; TRBD1 might be the D (6 bases). Between the trimmed V and J ends, which lost 5 bases and 6 bases, there was a span of 12 bases. Germline CDR1 and CDR2: GTSNPN and SVGIG (reference sequence). CDR3 length: 12 amino acids. CDR3 coding DNA: TGTGCCTGGGGATCAGGGGTGGATACGCAGTATTTT. Its protein is CAWGSGVDTQYF.

This clone was detected only once. The genes are TRBV4-2 and TRBJ1-4; possibly TRBD1 for D (6 bases). The ends were cut back, 3 bases at V and 2 bases at J, with 10 bases in the middle. Per the germline V gene, CDR1 is LGHNA and CDR2 is YNFKEQ. The CDR3 is 15 residues long. The chain's CDR3 is CASSQTGGTNEKLFF. CDR3 DNA sequence: TGTGCCAGCAGCCAGACAGGTGGTACTAATGAAAAACTGTTTTTT.

The chain employs TRBV7-2 and TRBJ1-3, with no clear D. V lost 5 bases to trimming and J lost 0 bases, with 11 bases between them. This CDR3 contains 15 residues. Germline V CDR1 and CDR2: SGHTA, FQGNSA. CDR3 DNA: TGTGCCAGCAGCCAGAGTCCCTACTCTGGAAACACCATATATTTT. Its protein product is CASSQSPYSGNTIYF.

The CDR3 sequence: CASSLGPSFYEQYF. The CDR3 DNA is TGTGCCAGCAGCTTAGGTCCTAGCTTCTACGAGCAGTACTTC. The rearrangement joins TRBV7-2 to TRBJ2-7, with a tentative D call TRBD2 (5 bases). The V gene lost 1 base and the J gene lost 3 bases, with 10 bases spanning the gap. CDR1 is SGHTA, CDR2 FQGNSA, per germline. The CDR3 spans 14 residues.

The chain links TRBV5-4 to TRBJ2-7; the match to TRBD2 covers 9 bases. The CDR3 runs 14 residues. Germline CDR1 is SGHNT and CDR2 is YYREEE (reference sequence). V lost 9 bases and J lost 0; bases outside the gene matches: 7. CDR3 coding DNA: TGTGCCACCAAGCGGGAGGACCTCTCCTACGAGCAGTACTTC. It encodes CATKREDLSYEQYF. Full variable domain (outside the CDR3, taken from reference TRBV5-4 and TRBJ2-7): ETGVTQSPTHLIKTRGQQVTLRCSSQSGHNTVSWYQQALGQGPQFIFQYYREEENGRGNFPPRFSGLQFPNYSSELNVNALELDDSALYLCATKREDLSYEQYFGPGTRLTVT.

This clone was counted a few times. The gene calls are TRBV29-1 and TRBJ2-1; weak D call: TRBD2 (6 bases). V lost 2 bases and J lost 0, with 17 bases in between. The CDR3 has 17 amino acids. The germline CDR1 and CDR2 sequences are SQVTM and ANQGSEA. Here the CDR3 DNA reads TGCAGCGTTGAACCATCTAGCGTTTTCTTCTCCTACAATGAGCAGTTCTTC. The encoded protein is CSVEPSSVFFSYNEQFF.

V gene TRBV5-1 combines with J gene TRBJ1-5; D might be TRBD1 (6 bases). Germline lookup yields CDR1 SGHRS and CDR2 YFSETQ. The V end lost 3 bases, the J end lost 7 bases, and 11 bases lay between the germline ends. CDR3 size: 13 residues. CDR3 protein: CASSYGQGQPQHF. The CDR3 DNA follows: TGCGCCAGCAGCTACGGTCAGGGGCAGCCCCAGCATTTT.

The chain is built from TRBV6-6 and TRBJ2-7, with TRBD1 matching 9 bases. V shed 5 bases, J shed 7 bases, and the junction held 12 bases outside the gene matches. Germline V gene lookup returns CDR1 MNHNY and CDR2 SVGAGI (reference sequence). This CDR3 has 15 residues. The DNA of the CDR3 is TGTGCCAGCAGTACCTTGGACAGGGGTTTGGGGGAGCAGTACTTC. The encoded protein is CASSTLDRGLGEQYF.